These T cell receptor beta chains were read from a single sample in a study of immune cell composition in non-small cell lung cancer. Method: immunoSEQ multiplex PCR; TCRdb's copy keeps in-frame clones and lacks some. The sample includes about 2,900 clones, 60% to 85% of them seen just once. Sequenced sample: lung tumor tissue. These receptors originate from a human donor with non-small cell lung cancer. The CDR3 runs from the conserved cysteine through the conserved F or W. Fields, in order: V gene, J gene, D gene, clone size, CDR3 DNA, CDR3 protein. A D gene is named only where the DNA matches it firmly. Rows may omit the clone size; those that give it use once, few, many or a size class.

>TRBV9|TRBJ2-7|TRBD1|-
TGTGCCAGCAGCCCCCGAATAGGGGGCATCGACGAGCAGTACTTC
CASSPRIGGIDEQYF
>TRBV21-1|TRBJ1-5|-|-
TGTGCCAACGTTCCCCCACAGGGACCTTTTAGCAATCAGCCCCAGCATTTT
CANVPPQGPFSNQPQHF
>TRBV11-3|TRBJ2-2|-|few
TGTGCCAGCAGCTTGAGGGCCGACACCGGGGAGCTGTTTTTT
CASSLRADTGELFF
>TRBV7-8|TRBJ1-5|TRBD1|-
TGTGCCAGCAGCCCGGGGACAGGGCTCAGCAATCAGCCCCAGCATTTT
CASSPGTGLSNQPQHF
>TRBV25-1|TRBJ2-1|TRBD2|-
TGTGCCAGCAGTGGCGCTAGCGGGGGTTACAATGAGCAGTTCTTC
CASSGASGGYNEQFF
>TRBV7-6|TRBJ2-3|-|-
TGTGCCAGCAGCCTTCAGGCTAGCACAGATACGCAGTATTTT
CASSLQASTDTQYF
>TRBV25-1|TRBJ1-5|-|-
TGTGCCAGCAGTGAAGGGGCCGAGTATCAGCCCCAGCATTTT
CASSEGAEYQPQHF
>TRBV11-3|TRBJ2-5|-|-
TGTGCCAGCAGCTTAGATCAGGCAATCCAAGAGACCCAGTACTTC
CASSLDQAIQETQYF
>TRBV21-1|TRBJ1-1|-|-
TGTGCCAGCAGGGAGGAGAATAATCCGAACACTGAAGCTTTCTTT
CASREENNPNTEAFF
>TRBV18|TRBJ1-2|-|-
TGTGCCAGCTCACCACGTCGGGGAGCTAACTATGGCTACACCTTC
CASSPRRGANYGYTF
>TRBV2|TRBJ1-6|-|-
TGTGCCAGCAAGGACACGAGCTCCTATAATTCACCCCTCCACTTT
CASKDTSSYNSPLHF
>TRBV5-6|TRBJ1-2|TRBD1|few
TGTGCCAGCAGTCGGACAGGGGAACATGGCTACACCTTC
CASSRTGEHGYTF
>TRBV10-3|TRBJ1-5|TRBD1|-
TGTGCCATCAGTGCGGGACAGGGGGCAGGTCAGCCCCAGCATTTT
CAISAGQGAGQPQHF
>TRBV7-9|TRBJ2-5|-|-
TGTGCCAGCAGCTCTTTCCCAACAGGGCAAGAGACCCAGTACTTC
CASSSFPTGQETQYF
>TRBV19|TRBJ1-6|-|-
TGTGCCAGTAGTATAAGACAGGACCCCACCTATAATTCACCCCTCCACTTT
CASSIRQDPTYNSPLHF
>TRBV10-3|TRBJ2-1|TRBD2|-
TGTGCCATCAGTGATCAGAGCGGGGGGGCTAATGAGCAGTTCTTC
CAISDQSGGANEQFF
>TRBV18|TRBJ2-5|TRBD2|once
TGTGCCAGCTCACCTCGGGAGGGGGGCCAAGAGACCCAGTACTTC
CASSPREGGQETQYF
>TRBV10-2|TRBJ2-2|TRBD2|-
TGCGCCAGCAGACTGAGCGGGGGGGACACCGGGGAGCTGTTTTTT
CASRLSGGDTGELFF
>TRBV14|TRBJ1-6|-|large
TGTGCCAGCAGTCCGGGGGGATTCAGGGGTTATAATTCACCCCTCCACTTT
CASSPGGFRGYNSPLHF
>TRBV10-3|TRBJ2-3|TRBD2|-
TGTGCCATCAGAGCTGAAGCGGGGGGCCCGGATACGCAGTATTTT
CAIRAEAGGPDTQYF
>TRBV7-8|TRBJ1-1|TRBD1|-
TGTGCCAGCAGCTCGCTGACCGGGACAGGGGGAAAAGCTTTCTTT
CASSSLTGTGGKAFF
>TRBV28|TRBJ2-5|TRBD2|-
TGTGCCAGCAGAGCCCCGGGACTAGCGGGGATCCAAGAGACCCAGTACTTC
CASRAPGLAGIQETQYF
>TRBV28|TRBJ1-5|TRBD1|-
TGTGCCAGCGGTCGTGGCAAGGGACAGGGGTTGGTCAATCAGCCCCAGCATTTT
CASGRGKGQGLVNQPQHF
>TRBV29-1|TRBJ2-3|-|-
TGCAGCGCCCCGGCTATAGAGGGCACAGATACGCAGTATTTT
CSAPAIEGTDTQYF
>TRBV18|TRBJ2-5|TRBD1|once
TGTGCCAGCTCACCCCGGGACAGGGGAGAGACCCAGTACTTC
CASSPRDRGETQYF
>TRBV11-3|TRBJ2-7|TRBD2|-
TGTGCCAGCAGCCGGGAGGCAGGGCGCTCCTACGAGCAGTACTTC
CASSREAGRSYEQYF
>TRBV4-1|TRBJ2-7|TRBD1|-
TGCGCCAGCAGCCCTCCTGGACAGAGGGGGCAGCAGTACTTC
CASSPPGQRGQQYF
>TRBV5-1|TRBJ1-2|TRBD1|few
TGCGCCAGCAGCTTGAGTCCCCCACCAGGGGGAGGCTATGGCTACACCTTC
CASSLSPPPGGGYGYTF
>TRBV28|TRBJ2-7|-|-
TGTGCCACCCGACACCCCGGAGGGGTTGGCTCCTACGAGCAGTACTTC
CATRHPGGVGSYEQYF
>TRBV7-2|TRBJ2-3|TRBD2|-
TGTGCCAATTCGCGGGGGGGCTTTACAGATACGCAGTATTTT
CANSRGGFTDTQYF
>TRBV6-1|TRBJ2-1|TRBD2|-
TGTGCCAGCATCGGACTAGGGGACCACAATGAGCAGTTCTTC
CASIGLGDHNEQFF
>TRBV5-1|TRBJ2-1|TRBD1|few
TGCGCCAGCAGCTTGGAGTTGCGGGGGACAGGGGACGATGAGCAGTTCTTC
CASSLELRGTGDDEQFF
>TRBV5-6|TRBJ1-1|TRBD1|-
TGTGCCAGCAGCTTGGTGACAGGGTCTGAAGCTTTCTTT
CASSLVTGSEAFF
>TRBV5-4|TRBJ2-5|-|-
TGTGCCAGCAGCCGACCGGGGCTGGGGGGAGAGACCCAGTACTTC
CASSRPGLGGETQYF
>TRBV4-1|TRBJ2-1|TRBD2|-
TGCGCCAGCAGCCAAGGCGGGGGGGCCTATGAGCAGTTCTTC
CASSQGGGAYEQFF
>TRBV6-1|TRBJ1-2|-|-
TGTGCCAGCACCGAGCAGGGGTATAGCTACACCTTC
CASTEQGYSYTF
>TRBV30|TRBJ2-5|-|few
TGTGCCTGGAGCCCGACGGGTGTAAGGGAGACCCAGTACTTC
CAWSPTGVRETQYF
>TRBV5-1|TRBJ1-5|-|-
TGCGCCAGCAGCTTGGGGCCCAATAACCCCCAGCATTTT
CASSLGPNNPQHF
>TRBV11-2|TRBJ1-6|TRBD1|-
TGTGCCAGCACTCCAAGGGGACAGGGGAATTCACCCCTCCACTTT
CASTPRGQGNSPLHF
>TRBV28|TRBJ1-5|-|-
TGTGCCAGCAGTTTGCAGGGTTCTCATCAGCCCCAGCATTTT
CASSLQGSHQPQHF
>TRBV5-4|TRBJ1-6|-|-
TGTGCCAGCAGCCTCTTCAGAGGAGGATCACCCCTCCACTTT
CASSLFRGGSPLHF
>TRBV30|TRBJ1-3|-|-
TGTGCCTGGGTGGACAGCTCTGGAAACACCATATATTTT
CAWVDSSGNTIYF